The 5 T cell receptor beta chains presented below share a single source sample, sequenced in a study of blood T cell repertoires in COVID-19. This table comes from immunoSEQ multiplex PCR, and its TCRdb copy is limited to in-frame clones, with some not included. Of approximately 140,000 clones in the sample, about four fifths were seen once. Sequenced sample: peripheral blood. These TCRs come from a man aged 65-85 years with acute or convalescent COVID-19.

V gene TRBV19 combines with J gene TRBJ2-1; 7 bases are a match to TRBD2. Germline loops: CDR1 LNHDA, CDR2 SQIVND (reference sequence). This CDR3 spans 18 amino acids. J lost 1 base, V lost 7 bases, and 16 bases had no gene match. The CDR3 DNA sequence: TGTGCCAGTACCCTGTCTAGCGGCATTCTCGGGTCCTACAATGAGCAGTTCTTC. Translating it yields CASTLSSGILGSYNEQFF.

The CDR3 DNA is TGTGCCAGTAGTCAGGGGGACAGGGCCAACGTCCTGACTTTC. It yields the protein CASSQGDRANVLTF. The rearrangement links TRBV19 to TRBJ2-6, with 7 nucleotides matching TRBD1. The CDR3 has 14 residues. Germline loops: CDR1 LNHDA, CDR2 SQIVND (reference sequence). V trimming: 5 bases; J trimming: 5 bases; junction bases outside the gene matches: 3.

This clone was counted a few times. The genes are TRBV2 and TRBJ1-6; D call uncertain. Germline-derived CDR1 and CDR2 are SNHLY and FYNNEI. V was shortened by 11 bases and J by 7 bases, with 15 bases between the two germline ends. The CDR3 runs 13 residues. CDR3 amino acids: CAGRTASNSPLHF. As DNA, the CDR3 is TGTGCCGGGCGGACTGCCTCAAATTCACCCCTCCACTTT.

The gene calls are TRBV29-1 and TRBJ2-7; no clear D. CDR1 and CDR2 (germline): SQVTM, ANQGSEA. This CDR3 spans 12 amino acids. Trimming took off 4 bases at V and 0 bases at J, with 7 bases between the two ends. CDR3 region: CSVAPNSYEQYF. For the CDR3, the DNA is TGCAGCGTTGCCCCAAACTCCTACGAGCAGTACTTC.

The CDR3 nucleotides read TGTGCCAGCAGCCAATCAGGGAAGGCCGGGGAGCTGTTTTTT. Translated: CASSQSGKAGELFF. V and J are TRBV3-1 (or the pseudogene TRBV3-2) and TRBJ2-2, with D possibly being TRBD1 (5 bases). Germline CDR1 reads LGHDT; CDR2 reads YNNKEL (reference sequence). V lost 2 bases, J lost 6 bases, and 10 bases lay in between. CDR3 length equals 14 residues.